This T cell receptor (beta chain) was recorded in a study of T-cell memory formation after mild COVID-19. Overall study: The two donors had largely donor-specific TCR clusters.

Trimming pared 6 bases from V and 0 bases from J, leaving 11 bases between. Germline V lookup: CDR1 DFQATT, CDR2 SNEGSKA (reference sequence). The CDR3 loop spans 13 amino acids. The sample holds a few counts of this clonotype. TCR alpha and TCR beta cDNA libraries with sample barcodes and UMIs came from 5'RACE using constant-segment primers. TCRdb reanalysed the 5' RACE reads using MiXCR and keeps one entry per CDR3 protein. The sample shows a few hundred thousand distinct CDR3 sequences, over 8.5% of them seen only once. This sequence joins TRBV20-1 and TRBJ1-1, with D possibly being TRBD1 (5 bases). The specimen sequenced was PBMCs or a T cell subset sorted from them (not recorded which). The source of this sequence is a man aged 18 to 30 who had mild COVID-19 (a few samples of this study predate the infection). Cell type and time point are not known. The CDR3 DNA reads as TGCAGTGCCCCCGGGGGGATGAACACTGAAGCTTTCTTT. Protein: CSAPGGMNTEAFF.